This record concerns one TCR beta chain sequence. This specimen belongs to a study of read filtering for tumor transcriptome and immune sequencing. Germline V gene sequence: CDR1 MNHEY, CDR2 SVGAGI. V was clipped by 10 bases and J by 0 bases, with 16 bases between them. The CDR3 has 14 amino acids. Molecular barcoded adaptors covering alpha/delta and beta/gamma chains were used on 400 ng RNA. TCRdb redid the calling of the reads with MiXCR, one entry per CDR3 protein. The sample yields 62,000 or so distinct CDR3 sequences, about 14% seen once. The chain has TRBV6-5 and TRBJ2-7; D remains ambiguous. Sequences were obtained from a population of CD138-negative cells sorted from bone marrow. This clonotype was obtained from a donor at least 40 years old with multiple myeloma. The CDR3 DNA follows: TGTGCCACCCGGTTGTTGGCCCTCTCCTACGAGCAGTACTTC. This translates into CATRLLALSYEQYF.